This T cell receptor beta chain is from a study of cytomegalovirus exposure and HLA in healthy donors. Study-level findings and limits: Analyzed later, association rates of TCRs varied across HLA loci, with DRB1 most and HLA-C fewest. TCR beta chains associated with HLA were, in a later analysis, more clonally expanded than equally common others.

Vbeta (60) and Jbeta (13) primers were used in the PCR. The protocol was immunoSEQ multiplex PCR, while the TCRdb copy is restricted to in-frame clones and leaves out a portion. Seen here are around 100,000 clones, roughly 9.1% observed once, and the top ten hold 5.8%. Germline loops: CDR1 SGHTA, CDR2 FQGTGA. The ends lost 2 bases at V and 2 bases at J; junction bases unmatched: 1. The CDR3 loop spans 15 amino acids. Comments on this clone: Antigen specificity is unknown.

Sequencing was performed on PBMCs. The chain combines TRBV7-3 with TRBJ2-1, with 9 bases identical to TRBD2. This TCR derives from a man aged 40-50 years in good health and CMV-seropositive. The CDR3 here is CASSLAGGPYNEQFF. CDR3 coding DNA: TGTGCCAGCAGCTTAGCGGGAGGGCCCTACAATGAGCAGTTCTTC.